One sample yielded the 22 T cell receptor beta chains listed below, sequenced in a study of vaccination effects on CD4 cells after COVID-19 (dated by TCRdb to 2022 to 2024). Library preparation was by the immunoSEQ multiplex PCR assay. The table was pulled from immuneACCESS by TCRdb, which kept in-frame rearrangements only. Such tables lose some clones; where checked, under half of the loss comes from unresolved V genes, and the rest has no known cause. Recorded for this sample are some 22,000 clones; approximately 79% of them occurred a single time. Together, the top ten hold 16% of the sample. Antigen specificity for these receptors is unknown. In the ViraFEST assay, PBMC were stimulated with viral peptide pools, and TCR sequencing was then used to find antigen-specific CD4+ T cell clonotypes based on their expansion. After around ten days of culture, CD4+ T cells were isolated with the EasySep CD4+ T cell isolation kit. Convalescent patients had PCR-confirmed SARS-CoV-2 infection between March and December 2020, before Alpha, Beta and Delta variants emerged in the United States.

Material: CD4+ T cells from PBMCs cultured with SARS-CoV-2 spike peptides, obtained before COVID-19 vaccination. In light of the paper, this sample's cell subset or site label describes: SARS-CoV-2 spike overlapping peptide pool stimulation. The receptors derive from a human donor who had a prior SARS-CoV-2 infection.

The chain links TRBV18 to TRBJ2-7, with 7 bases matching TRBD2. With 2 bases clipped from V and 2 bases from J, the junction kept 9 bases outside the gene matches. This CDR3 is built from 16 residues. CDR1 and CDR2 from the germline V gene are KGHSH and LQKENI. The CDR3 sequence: CASSPATSAKAYEQYF. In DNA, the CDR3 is TGTGCCAGCTCACCAGCTACTAGCGCAAAAGCCTACGAGCAGTACTTC.

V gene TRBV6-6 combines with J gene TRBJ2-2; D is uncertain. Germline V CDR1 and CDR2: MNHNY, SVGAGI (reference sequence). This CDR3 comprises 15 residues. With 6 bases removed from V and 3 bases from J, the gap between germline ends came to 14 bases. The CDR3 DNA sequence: TGTGCCAGCAGCCACCCAGACCGATACACCGGGGAGCTGTTTTTT. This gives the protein CASSHPDRYTGELFF.

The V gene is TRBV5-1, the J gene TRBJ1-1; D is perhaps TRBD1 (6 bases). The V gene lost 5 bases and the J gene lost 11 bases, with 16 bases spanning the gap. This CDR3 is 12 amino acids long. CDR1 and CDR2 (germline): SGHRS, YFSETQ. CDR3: CASRGQGKAAFF. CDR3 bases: TGCGCCAGCAGGGGGCAGGGGAAAGCGGCTTTCTTT.

The CDR3 sequence: CASSLDIYGYTF. CDR3 DNA sequence: TGCGCCAGCAGCTTGGACATCTATGGCTACACCTTC. The V and J genes are TRBV5-1 and TRBJ1-2; D not resolved. V dropped 0 bases and J dropped 4 bases, with 4 bases sitting between them. The CDR3 has 12 amino acids. The germline V gene has CDR1 SGHRS and CDR2 YFSETQ.

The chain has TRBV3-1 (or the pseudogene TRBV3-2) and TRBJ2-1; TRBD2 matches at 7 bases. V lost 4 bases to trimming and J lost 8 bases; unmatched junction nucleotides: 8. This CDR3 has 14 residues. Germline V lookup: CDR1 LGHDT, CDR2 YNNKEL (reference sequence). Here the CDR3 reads CASSPRTSRHEQFF. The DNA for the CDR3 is TGTGCCAGCAGCCCTCGGACTAGTCGACATGAGCAGTTCTTC.

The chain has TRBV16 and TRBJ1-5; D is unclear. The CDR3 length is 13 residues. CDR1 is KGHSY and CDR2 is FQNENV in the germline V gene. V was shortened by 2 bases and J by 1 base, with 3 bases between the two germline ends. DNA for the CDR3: TGTGCCAGCAGCCAAATGAGCAATCAGCCCCAGCATTTT. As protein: CASSQMSNQPQHF.

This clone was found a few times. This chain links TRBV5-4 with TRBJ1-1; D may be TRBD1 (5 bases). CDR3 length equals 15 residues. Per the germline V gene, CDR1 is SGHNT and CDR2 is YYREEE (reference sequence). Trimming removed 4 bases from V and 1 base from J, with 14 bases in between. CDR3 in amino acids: CASSPGGVRNTEAFF. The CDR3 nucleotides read TGTGCCAGCAGCCCGGGAGGGGTTCGGAACACTGAAGCTTTCTTT. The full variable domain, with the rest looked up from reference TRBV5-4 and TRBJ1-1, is ETGVTQSPTHLIKTRGQQVTLRCSSQSGHNTVSWYQQALGQGPQFIFQYYREEENGRGNFPPRFSGLQFPNYSSELNVNALELDDSALYLCASSPGGVRNTEAFFGQGTRLTVV.

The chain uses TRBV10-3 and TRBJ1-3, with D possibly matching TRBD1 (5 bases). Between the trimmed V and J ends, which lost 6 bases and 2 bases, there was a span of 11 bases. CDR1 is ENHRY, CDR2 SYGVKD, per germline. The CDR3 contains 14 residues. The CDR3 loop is CAISGQGPGNTIYF. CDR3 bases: TGTGCCATCAGCGGTCAGGGTCCTGGAAACACCATATATTTT.

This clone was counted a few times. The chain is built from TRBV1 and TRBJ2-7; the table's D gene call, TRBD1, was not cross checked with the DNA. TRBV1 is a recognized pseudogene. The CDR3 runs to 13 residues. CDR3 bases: TGCACCAGCAGAGCCAGGGGGGCCTACGAGCAGTACTTC. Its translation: CTSRARGAYEQYF.

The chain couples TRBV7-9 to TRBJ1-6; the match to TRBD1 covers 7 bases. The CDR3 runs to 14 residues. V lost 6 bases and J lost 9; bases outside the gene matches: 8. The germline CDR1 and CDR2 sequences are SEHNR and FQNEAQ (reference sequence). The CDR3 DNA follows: TGTGCCAGCAGATTTACGGACAGGACTTCACCCCTCCACTTT. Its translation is CASRFTDRTSPLHF.

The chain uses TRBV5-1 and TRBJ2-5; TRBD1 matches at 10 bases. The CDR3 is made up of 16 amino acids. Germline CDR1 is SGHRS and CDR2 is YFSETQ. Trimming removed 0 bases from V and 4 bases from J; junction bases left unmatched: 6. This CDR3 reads CASSLGDRGNRETQYF. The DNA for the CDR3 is TGCGCCAGCAGCTTGGGGGACAGGGGAAATCGAGAGACCCAGTACTTC.

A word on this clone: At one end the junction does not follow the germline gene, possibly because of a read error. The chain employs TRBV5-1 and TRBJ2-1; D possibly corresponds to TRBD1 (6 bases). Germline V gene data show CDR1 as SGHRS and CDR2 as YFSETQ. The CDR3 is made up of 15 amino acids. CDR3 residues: CASTLSGGPYNEQFF. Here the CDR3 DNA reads TGCGCCAGCACCTTGTCTGGGGGCCCCTACAATGAGCAGTTCTTC.

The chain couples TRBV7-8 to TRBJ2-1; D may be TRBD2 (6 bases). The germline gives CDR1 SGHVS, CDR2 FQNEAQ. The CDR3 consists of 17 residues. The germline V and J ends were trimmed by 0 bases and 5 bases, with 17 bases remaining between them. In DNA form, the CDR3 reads TGTGCCAGCAGCTTAGCGCGGGGAAGCGGCAGAAACAATGAGCAGTTCTTC. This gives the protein CASSLARGSGRNNEQFF.

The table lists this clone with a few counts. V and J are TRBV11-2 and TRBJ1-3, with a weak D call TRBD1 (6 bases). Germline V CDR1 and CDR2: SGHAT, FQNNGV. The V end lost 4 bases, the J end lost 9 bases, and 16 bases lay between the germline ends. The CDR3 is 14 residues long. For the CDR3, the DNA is TGTGCCAGCAGCTCCTCCTCCGGGGGGCCCACCATATATTTT. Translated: CASSSSSGGPTIYF. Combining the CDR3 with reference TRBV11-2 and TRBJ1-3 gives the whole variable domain EAGVAQSPRYKIIEKRQSVAFWCNPISGHATLYWYQQILGQGPKLLIQFQNNGVVDDSQLPKDRFSAERLKGVDSTLKIQPAKLEDSAVYLCASSSSSGGPTIYFGEGSWLTVV.

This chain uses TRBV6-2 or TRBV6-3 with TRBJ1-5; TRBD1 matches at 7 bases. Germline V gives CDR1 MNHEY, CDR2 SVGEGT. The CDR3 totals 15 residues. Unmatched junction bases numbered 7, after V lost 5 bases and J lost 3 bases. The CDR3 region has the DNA TGTGCCAGCAGTAAACGGGGACAGATCAATCAGCCCCAGCATTTT. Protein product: CASSKRGQINQPQHF.

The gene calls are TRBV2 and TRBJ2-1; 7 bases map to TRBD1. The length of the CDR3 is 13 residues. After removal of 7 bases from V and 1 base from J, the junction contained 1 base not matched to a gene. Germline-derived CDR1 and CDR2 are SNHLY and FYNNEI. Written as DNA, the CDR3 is TGTGCCAGCAACAGGGGATCCTACAATGAGCAGTTCTTC. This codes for CASNRGSYNEQFF.

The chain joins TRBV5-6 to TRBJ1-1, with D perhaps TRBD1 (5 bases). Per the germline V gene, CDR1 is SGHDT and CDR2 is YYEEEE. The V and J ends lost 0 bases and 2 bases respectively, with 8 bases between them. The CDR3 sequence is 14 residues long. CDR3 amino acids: CASSLGGGNTEAFF. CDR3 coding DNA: TGTGCCAGCAGCTTGGGCGGGGGAAACACTGAAGCTTTCTTT.

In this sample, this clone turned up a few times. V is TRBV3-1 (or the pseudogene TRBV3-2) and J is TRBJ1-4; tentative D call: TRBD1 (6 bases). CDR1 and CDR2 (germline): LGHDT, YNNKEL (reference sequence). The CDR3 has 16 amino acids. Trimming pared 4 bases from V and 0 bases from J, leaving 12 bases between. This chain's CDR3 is CASSLWTVATNEKLFF. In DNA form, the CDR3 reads TGTGCCAGCAGCCTGTGGACAGTTGCAACTAATGAAAAACTGTTTTTT.

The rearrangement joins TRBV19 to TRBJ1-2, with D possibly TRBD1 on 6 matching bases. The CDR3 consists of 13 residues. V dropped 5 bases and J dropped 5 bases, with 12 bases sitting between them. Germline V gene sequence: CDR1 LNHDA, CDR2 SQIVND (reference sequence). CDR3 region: CASSVTGRYGYTF. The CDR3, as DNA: TGTGCCAGTAGTGTTACAGGGAGGTATGGCTACACCTTC.

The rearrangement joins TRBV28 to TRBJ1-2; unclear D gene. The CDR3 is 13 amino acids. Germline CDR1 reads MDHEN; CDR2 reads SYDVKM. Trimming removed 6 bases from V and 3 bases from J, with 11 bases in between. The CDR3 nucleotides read TGTGCCAGCAGCCCCCCTTCCTACTATGGCTACACCTTC. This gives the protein CASSPPSYYGYTF.

CDR3 protein: CASRVGSYNEQFF. DNA for the CDR3: TGTGCCAGCAGGGTGGGGTCCTACAATGAGCAGTTCTTC. This chain connects TRBV6-6 to TRBJ2-1; D is unclear. V gave up 6 bases and J gave up 1 base, with 7 bases separating them. Germline lookup yields CDR1 MNHNY and CDR2 SVGAGI (reference sequence). The CDR3 runs to 13 residues.

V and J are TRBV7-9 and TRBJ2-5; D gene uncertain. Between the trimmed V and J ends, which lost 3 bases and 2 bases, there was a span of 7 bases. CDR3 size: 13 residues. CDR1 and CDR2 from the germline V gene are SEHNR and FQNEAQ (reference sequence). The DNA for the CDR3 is TGTGCCAGCAGCTTTTCAGATCAAGAGACCCAGTACTTC. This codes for CASSFSDQETQYF.